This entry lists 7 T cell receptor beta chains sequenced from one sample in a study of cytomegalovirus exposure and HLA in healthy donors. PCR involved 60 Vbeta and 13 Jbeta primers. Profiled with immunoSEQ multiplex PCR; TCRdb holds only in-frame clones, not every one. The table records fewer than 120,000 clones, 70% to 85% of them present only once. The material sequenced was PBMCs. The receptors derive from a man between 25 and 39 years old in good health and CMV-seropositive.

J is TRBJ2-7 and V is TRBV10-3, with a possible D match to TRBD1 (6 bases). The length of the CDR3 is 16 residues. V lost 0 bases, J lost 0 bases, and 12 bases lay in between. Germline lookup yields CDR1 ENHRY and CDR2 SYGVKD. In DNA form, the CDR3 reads TGTGCCATCAGTGAGTCCGCTAGGGGGAACTCCTACGAGCAGTACTTC. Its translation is CAISESARGNSYEQYF.

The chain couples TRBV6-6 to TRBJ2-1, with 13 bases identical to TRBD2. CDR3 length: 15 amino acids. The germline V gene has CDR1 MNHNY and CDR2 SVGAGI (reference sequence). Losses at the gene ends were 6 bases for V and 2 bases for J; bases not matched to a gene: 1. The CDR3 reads CASRGTSGAYNEQFF. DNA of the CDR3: TGTGCCAGCAGAGGGACTAGCGGGGCCTACAATGAGCAGTTCTTC.

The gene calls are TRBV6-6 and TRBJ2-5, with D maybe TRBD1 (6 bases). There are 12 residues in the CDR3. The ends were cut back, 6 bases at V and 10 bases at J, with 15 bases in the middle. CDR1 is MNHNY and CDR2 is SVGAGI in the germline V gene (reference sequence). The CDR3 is CASSSGEIDQYF. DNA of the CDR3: TGTGCCAGCAGCTCAGGGGAGATTGACCAGTACTTC.

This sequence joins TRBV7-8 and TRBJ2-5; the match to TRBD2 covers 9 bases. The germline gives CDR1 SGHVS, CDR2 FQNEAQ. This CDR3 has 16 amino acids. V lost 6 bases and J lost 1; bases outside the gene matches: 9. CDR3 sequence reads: CASRNDAGGIQETQYF. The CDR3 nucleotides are TGTGCCAGCAGGAATGACGCGGGGGGGATCCAAGAGACCCAGTACTTC.

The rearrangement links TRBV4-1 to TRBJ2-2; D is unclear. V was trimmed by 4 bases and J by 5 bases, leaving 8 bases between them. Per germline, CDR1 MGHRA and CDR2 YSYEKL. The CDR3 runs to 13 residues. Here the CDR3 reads CASSPSQTGELFF. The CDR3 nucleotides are TGCGCCAGCAGCCCATCCCAGACCGGGGAGCTGTTTTTT.

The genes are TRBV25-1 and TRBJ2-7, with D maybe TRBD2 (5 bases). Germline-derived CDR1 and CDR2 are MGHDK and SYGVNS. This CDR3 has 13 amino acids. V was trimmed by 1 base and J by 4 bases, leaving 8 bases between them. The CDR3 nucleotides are TGTGCCAGCAGTGAATCCGGGGAATACGAGCAGTACTTC. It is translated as CASSESGEYEQYF.

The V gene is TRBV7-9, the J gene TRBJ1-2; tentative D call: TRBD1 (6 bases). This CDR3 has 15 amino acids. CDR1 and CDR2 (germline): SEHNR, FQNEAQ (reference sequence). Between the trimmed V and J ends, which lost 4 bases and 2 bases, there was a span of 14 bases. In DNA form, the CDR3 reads TGTGCCAGCAGCTCCTCGACAGGCTGGAACTATGGCTACACCTTC. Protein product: CASSSSTGWNYGYTF.